Below are 16 T cell receptor beta chains sequenced from a single sample in a study of blood T cell repertoires in COVID-19. TCRdb's table, derived via immunoSEQ multiplex PCR, lists solely in-frame clones and lacks some. The sample holds about 170,000 clones, 70% to 90% seen once. The sequencing sample was made of PBMCs or T cells enriched from blood (not recorded which). These receptor sequences come from a woman in her late teens or twenties who had recovered from COVID-19.

V gene TRBV4-2 combines with J gene TRBJ2-1, with D perhaps matching TRBD2 (5 bases). Per germline, CDR1 LGHNA and CDR2 YNFKEQ. The germline V and J ends were trimmed by 1 base and 6 bases, with 13 bases remaining between them. This CDR3 is 15 amino acids long. The DNA for the CDR3 is TGTGCCAGCAGCCAAGTGCTAGAGGGTGGCAATGAGCAGTTCTTC. Its translation: CASSQVLEGGNEQFF.

This rearrangement joins TRBV24-1 to TRBJ2-1, with TRBD2 matching 14 bases. Germline trimming cut 6 bases from V and 1 base from J; bases unmatched to any gene: 10. The CDR3 loop spans 19 amino acids. Germline CDR1 KGHDR, CDR2 SFDVKD. The CDR3 DNA follows: TGTGCCACCAGTCACGGGGGACTAGCGGGAGAACGGTCCTACAATGAGCAGTTCTTC. It encodes CATSHGGLAGERSYNEQFF.

The chain is built from TRBV9 and TRBJ2-1; 11 bases fit TRBD2. V was pared by 4 bases and J by 8 bases, with 17 bases of the junction left unmatched. CDR3 length: 18 amino acids. Germline V gene data show CDR1 as SGDLS and CDR2 as YYNGEE. CDR3 amino acids: CASSPHGVIAGGRDEQFF. The CDR3 nucleotides read TGTGCCAGCAGCCCCCATGGCGTGATAGCGGGAGGGCGCGATGAGCAGTTCTTC.

The J gene is TRBJ2-1, the V gene TRBV4-3; TRBD2 might be the D (6 bases). Germline V lookup: CDR1 LGHNA, CDR2 YSLEER. V lost 4 bases, J lost 10 bases, and 20 bases lay in between. This CDR3 is 15 amino acids long. The DNA of the CDR3 is TGCGCCAGCAGCCCCGGTATTGCCGGGAGCTGGGAGCAGTTCTTC. This encodes CASSPGIAGSWEQFF.

The rearrangement uses TRBV24-1 and TRBJ2-1; 11 bases line up with TRBD2. Per the germline V gene, CDR1 is KGHDR and CDR2 is SFDVKD. This CDR3 has 13 residues. The V segment lost 9 bases and the J segment 5 bases; nucleotides outside the gene matches: 2. CDR3 region: CATGTSGNNEQFF. In DNA form, the CDR3 reads TGTGCCACCGGGACTAGCGGAAACAATGAGCAGTTCTTC.

The V gene is TRBV18, the J gene TRBJ1-1, with 7 bases that match TRBD1. Germline CDR1 and CDR2: KGHSH and LQKENI. The CDR3 sequence is 14 residues long. V lost 2 bases, J lost 6 bases, and 6 bases stayed unmatched. CDR3 coding DNA: TGTGCCAGCTCACCAGACAGGGAAGTGGCTGAAGCTTTCTTT. The encoded protein is CASSPDREVAEAFF.

This CDR3 is CASSVRTGDNEQFF. The CDR3 DNA reads TGTGCCAGCAGTGTTAGGACGGGGGACAATGAGCAGTTCTTC. The J gene is TRBJ2-1, the V gene TRBV2; weak D call: TRBD2 (6 bases). The CDR3 contains 14 residues. The germline V gene encodes CDR1 SNHLY and CDR2 FYNNEI. The V gene lost 4 bases and the J gene lost 5 bases, with 12 bases spanning the gap.

The chain combines TRBV4-1 with TRBJ1-3, with no clear D. Germline CDR1 MGHRA, CDR2 YSYEKL. This CDR3 is 17 amino acids long. Trimming pared 0 bases from V and 2 bases from J, leaving 14 bases between. CDR3 in amino acids: CASSQESQVSPGNTIYF. The CDR3 nucleotides read TGCGCCAGCAGCCAAGAGTCCCAGGTCAGTCCTGGAAACACCATATATTTT.

The V gene is TRBV5-5, the J gene TRBJ2-7; 9 nucleotides line up with TRBD1. CDR3 length: 16 amino acids. Germline values: CDR1 SGHKS, CDR2 YYEKEE (reference sequence). The ends lost 4 bases at V and 4 bases at J; junction bases unmatched: 12. CDR3 amino acids: CASSLLAGTGNYEQYF. For the CDR3, the DNA is TGTGCCAGCAGCCTACTTGCCGGGACAGGGAATTACGAGCAGTACTTC.

The V gene is TRBV5-1, the J gene TRBJ2-7; D is perhaps TRBD2 (5 bases). Germline assignment: CDR1 SGHRS and CDR2 YFSETQ. The CDR3 extends over 18 amino acids. V shed 1 base and J shed 0 bases, with 20 bases lying between them. The CDR3 DNA sequence: TGCGCCAGCAGCTTGAAATTTAAGGAGGCGCCGGGCTCCTACGAGCAGTACTTC. Encoded protein: CASSLKFKEAPGSYEQYF.

V gene TRBV7-6 combines with J gene TRBJ1-6; D is undetermined. The V and J ends lost 2 bases and 9 bases respectively, with 14 bases between them. This CDR3 is 15 amino acids long. CDR1 SGHVS and CDR2 FNYEAQ come from the germline V gene. In DNA form, the CDR3 reads TGTGCCAGCAGCTTAAGCGGACGTTTCGGTTCACCCCTCCACTTT. Translating it yields CASSLSGRFGSPLHF.

V gene TRBV5-4 combines with J gene TRBJ2-1, with 10 nucleotides matching TRBD1. This CDR3 region has 15 residues. Germline CDR1 and CDR2: SGHNT and YYREEE (reference sequence). Trimming at V came to 3 bases and at J to 3 bases, leaving 3 bases not matched to a gene. The CDR3 here is CASSSGQGNYNEQFF. In DNA, the CDR3 is TGTGCCAGCAGCTCGGGACAGGGGAACTACAATGAGCAGTTCTTC.

The V and J genes are TRBV28 and TRBJ1-5; TRBD1 aligns across 11 bases. After removal of 6 bases from V and 5 bases from J, the junction contained 3 bases not matched to a gene. The CDR3 covers 14 residues. Germline assignment: CDR1 MDHEN and CDR2 SYDVKM. CDR3 amino acids: CASRGQGGHQPQHF. The CDR3 DNA sequence: TGTGCCAGCAGGGGACAGGGGGGGCATCAGCCCCAGCATTTT.

The gene calls are TRBV4-1 and TRBJ2-1; D is undetermined. V was pared by 3 bases and J by 9 bases, with 12 bases between. Germline V CDR1 and CDR2: MGHRA, YSYEKL. CDR3 length: 13 amino acids. The CDR3 nucleotides read TGCGCCAGCAGCCAGCATGCCGTCGGTGAGCAGTTCTTC. Residues: CASSQHAVGEQFF.

The genes are TRBV7-9 and TRBJ2-3; TRBD1 matches at 7 bases. V lost 7 bases to trimming and J lost 5 bases; unmatched junction nucleotides: 3. CDR1 and CDR2 (germline): SEHNR, FQNEAQ (reference sequence). The length of the CDR3 is 12 residues. Written as DNA, the CDR3 is TGTGCCAGCAAGGCAGGGGGAGATACGCAGTATTTT. Translating gives CASKAGGDTQYF.

The V call is TRBV4-1, the J call TRBJ1-5, with no clear D. CDR3 size: 14 residues. V lost 1 base, J lost 5 bases, and 9 bases lay in between. The germline gives CDR1 MGHRA, CDR2 YSYEKL. DNA of the CDR3: TGCGCCAGCAGCCAAGTGTTCCGGGATCAGCCCCAGCATTTT. Residues: CASSQVFRDQPQHF.